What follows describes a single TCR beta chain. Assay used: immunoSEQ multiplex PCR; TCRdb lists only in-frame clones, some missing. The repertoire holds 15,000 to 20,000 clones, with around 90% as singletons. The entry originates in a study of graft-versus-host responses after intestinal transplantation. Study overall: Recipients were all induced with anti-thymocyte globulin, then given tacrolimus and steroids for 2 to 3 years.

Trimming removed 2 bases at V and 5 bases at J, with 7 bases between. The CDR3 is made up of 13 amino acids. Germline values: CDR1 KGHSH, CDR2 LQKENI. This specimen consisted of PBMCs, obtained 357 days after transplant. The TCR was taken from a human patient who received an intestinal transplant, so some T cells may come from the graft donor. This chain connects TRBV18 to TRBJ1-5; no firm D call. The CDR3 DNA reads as TGTGCCAGCTCACCAGGCCGGGATCAGCCCCAGCATTTT. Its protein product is CASSPGRDQPQHF.